The 19 T cell receptor beta chains listed next were all sequenced from one sample in a study of response to subunit inactivated influenza vaccine. TCRdb called the RT-PCR reads again in MiXCR, with one record for every CDR3 protein. The sample holds approximately 570,000 distinct CDR3 sequences, approximately 7.1% seen once. Sample: PBMCs from blood, taken roughly 24 months after vaccination. These receptors all stem from a man aged 45-69 years who received an inactivated influenza vaccine.

Worth noting for this clonotype: Since a much larger clone is just one base distant, this may be a read error. V is TRBV5-1 and J is TRBJ2-1, with 7 positions matching TRBD2. CDR3 length equals 13 residues. With V trimmed by 4 bases and J by 5 bases, 3 bases remained unmatched. Germline loops: CDR1 SGHRS, CDR2 YFSETQ. CDR3 loop: CASSPRGDNEQFF. The DNA for the CDR3 is TGCGCCAGCAGCCCTCGGGGGGACAATGAGCAGTTCTTC.

This clonotype was detected only a few times. The V gene is TRBV29-1, the J gene TRBJ2-1; TRBD1 matches 7 bases. V gave up 5 bases and J gave up 3 bases; unmatched junction bases: 7. This CDR3 has 14 residues. In germline, CDR1 is SQVTM, CDR2 ANQGSEA. The CDR3 region is CSVTKTGNYNEQFF. In DNA form, the CDR3 reads TGCAGCGTTACTAAGACAGGGAACTACAATGAGCAGTTCTTC.

This clonotype was detected a few times. The chain recombines TRBV20-1 with TRBJ2-3, with TRBD2 matching over 8 bases. The ends lost 6 bases at V and 4 bases at J; junction bases unmatched: 9. The CDR3 is 14 residues long. Looked up from germline, CDR1 is DFQATT and CDR2 is SNEGSKA (reference sequence). The CDR3 loop reads CSALSGGGADTQYF. DNA for the CDR3: TGCAGTGCGCTGAGCGGGGGTGGTGCAGATACGCAGTATTTT.

This clonotype was recorded a few times. The V call is TRBV5-5, the J call TRBJ2-7; possible D gene TRBD2, 5 bases. The CDR3 runs to 14 residues. V was clipped by 0 bases and J by 6 bases, with 13 bases between them. Germline values: CDR1 SGHKS, CDR2 YYEKEE (reference sequence). The chain's CDR3 is CASSLGTRLGEQYF. The DNA for the CDR3 is TGTGCCAGCAGCTTGGGAACTAGATTAGGCGAGCAGTACTTC. Drawing the rest from reference TRBV5-5 and TRBJ2-7, the complete variable domain is DAGVTQSPTHLIKTRGQQVTLRCSPISGHKSVSWYQQVLGQGPQFIFQYYEKEERGRGNFPDRFSARQFPNYSSELNVNALLLGDSALYLCASSLGTRLGEQYFGPGTRLTVT.

CDR3 sequence: CASSLDQGMNEQFF. CDR3 nucleotides: TGTGCCAGCAGCTTGGATCAGGGAATGAATGAGCAGTTCTTC. The chain employs TRBV5-5 and TRBJ2-1, with a weak D call TRBD1 (5 bases). The CDR3 contains 14 residues. Looked up from germline, CDR1 is SGHKS and CDR2 is YYEKEE (reference sequence). Trimming pared 0 bases from V and 7 bases from J, leaving 11 bases between.

In this sample, this clonotype is medium-sized (0.01 to 0.1%). V gene TRBV5-1 combines with J gene TRBJ2-7; TRBD2 might be the D (6 bases). The V end was cut by 1 base, the J end by 7 bases, with 9 bases between. Germline CDR1 and CDR2: SGHRS and YFSETQ. The CDR3 sequence is 12 residues long. CDR3 in amino acids: CASSLTGVEQYF. In DNA form, the CDR3 reads TGCGCCAGCAGCTTGACGGGAGTGGAGCAGTACTTC.

The table lists this clonotype with many counts. This chain links TRBV20-1 with TRBJ2-5; D may correspond to TRBD1 or TRBD2 (5 bases each). Trimming removed 0 bases from V and 7 bases from J, with 9 bases in between. This CDR3 contains 12 residues. CDR1 is DFQATT and CDR2 is SNEGSKA in the germline V gene (reference sequence). The CDR3 coding sequence is TGCAGTGCTAGAGAGGGGGAAGGGACCCAGTACTTC. Translated, it gives CSAREGEGTQYF.

In this sample, this clonotype turned up a few times. The V gene is TRBV7-8, the J gene TRBJ2-3, with 13 bases identical to TRBD2. Germline CDR1 is SGHVS and CDR2 is FQNEAQ. The CDR3 sequence is 18 residues long. V shed 5 bases and J 2 bases; nucleotides not matched to a gene: 10. CDR3 amino acids: CASSLTSGGFPDTDTQYF. The CDR3 nucleotides are TGTGCCAGCAGCCTGACTAGCGGGGGGTTTCCTGACACAGATACGCAGTATTTT.

The sample holds a few counts of this clonotype. This chain connects TRBV28 to TRBJ2-7; perhaps TRBD1 as D (6 bases). CDR3 length: 15 residues. V was pared by 5 bases and J by 5 bases, with 19 bases between. The germline CDR1 and CDR2 sequences are MDHEN and SYDVKM. CDR3 region: CASSLMRQVGHEQYF. As DNA, the CDR3 is TGTGCCAGCAGTCTTATGCGACAGGTCGGGCACGAGCAGTACTTC.

This clonotype was detected ten times or more. The chain uses TRBV29-1 and TRBJ2-3; 10 bases match TRBD2. Germline loops: CDR1 SQVTM, CDR2 ANQGSEA. The length of the CDR3 is 13 residues. The V segment lost 5 bases and the J segment 3 bases; nucleotides outside the gene matches: 2. CDR3 amino acids: CSVSGRATDTQYF. The CDR3 DNA is TGCAGCGTTAGCGGGAGGGCGACAGATACGCAGTATTTT.

In its sample, this clonotype was seen many times. This sequence joins TRBV20-1 and TRBJ2-3; 9 bases line up with TRBD1. The J segment lost 3 bases and the V segment lost 3 bases, leaving 4 bases of the junction unmatched. The CDR3 is 14 amino acids. CDR1 is DFQATT, CDR2 SNEGSKA, per germline (reference sequence). CDR3 sequence: CSASGTGFTDTQYF. The CDR3 coding sequence is TGCAGTGCTAGCGGGACAGGGTTTACAGATACGCAGTATTTT.

The V gene is TRBV7-9, the J gene TRBJ1-2; D is unresolved. The V gene's germline CDR1 is SEHNR and CDR2 FQNEAQ (reference sequence). This CDR3 spans 15 amino acids. Between the trimmed V and J ends, which lost 1 base and 1 base, there was a span of 10 bases. The CDR3 loop is CASSLGSKLNYGYTF. The CDR3 nucleotides are TGTGCCAGCAGCTTAGGCAGCAAACTTAACTATGGCTACACCTTC.

This clonotype was seen more than once but under ten times. The chain has TRBV5-1 and TRBJ2-5; D gene ambiguous. The germline V gene has CDR1 SGHRS and CDR2 YFSETQ. Between the trimmed V and J ends, which lost 4 bases and 5 bases, there was a span of 9 bases. The CDR3 covers 12 residues. The CDR3 loop is CASSSSLETQYF. DNA for the CDR3: TGCGCCAGCAGCAGCTCTTTGGAGACCCAGTACTTC.

The chain joins TRBV25-1 to TRBJ2-2, with D unresolved. The CDR3 spans 16 residues. Germline-derived CDR1 and CDR2 are MGHDK and SYGVNS. Deletions cut 5 bases from V and 2 bases from J, with 15 bases between. CDR3 sequence reads: CASSKANRRNTGELFF. For the CDR3, the DNA is TGTGCCAGCAGTAAAGCTAACCGGAGAAACACCGGGGAGCTGTTTTTT. Full variable domain (rest looked up from reference TRBV25-1 and TRBJ2-2): EADIYQTPRYLVIGTGKKITLECSQTMGHDKMYWYQQDPGMELHLIHYSYGVNSTEKGDLSSESTVSRIRTEHFPLTLESARPSHTSQYLCASSKANRRNTGELFFGEGSRLTVL.

In this sample, this clonotype turned up many times. This chain joins TRBV5-1 and TRBJ1-2; D not resolved. This CDR3 comprises 13 residues. Trimming took off 0 bases at V and 3 bases at J, with 6 bases between the two ends. In germline, CDR1 is SGHRS, CDR2 YFSETQ. DNA of the CDR3: TGCGCCAGCAGCTTGGCCTCACACTATGGCTACACCTTC. It yields the protein CASSLASHYGYTF. The whole variable domain, remainder taken from reference TRBV5-1 and TRBJ1-2, is KAGVTQTPRYLIKTRGQQVTLSCSPISGHRSVSWYQQTPGQGLQFLFEYFSETQRNKGNFPGRFSGRQFSNSRSEMNVSTLELGDSALYLCASSLASHYGYTFGSGTRLTVV.

V usage is TRBV9 and J usage is TRBJ1-6; D is unclear. With 0 bases removed from V and 3 bases from J, the gap between germline ends came to 7 bases. This CDR3 is 15 amino acids long. Germline V gene sequence: CDR1 SGDLS, CDR2 YYNGEE. The CDR3 coding sequence is TGTGCCAGCAGCGTAGTGCCGAACTATAATTCACCCCTCCACTTT. Its translation is CASSVVPNYNSPLHF. The entire variable domain, with the rest obtained from reference TRBV9 and TRBJ1-6, is as follows: DSGVTQTPKHLITATGQRVTLRCSPRSGDLSVYWYQQSLDQGLQFLIQYYNGEERAKGNILERFSAQQFPDLHSELNLSSLELGDSALYFCASSVVPNYNSPLHFGNGTRLTVT.

The V and J genes are TRBV15 and TRBJ2-5; D gene ambiguous. CDR3 length: 13 amino acids. Germline loops: CDR1 LNHNV, CDR2 YYDKDF (reference sequence). V was clipped by 0 bases and J by 5 bases, with 7 bases between them. The CDR3, as DNA: TGTGCCACCAGCAGAGATGTTTCGGAGACCCAGTACTTC. It translates to CATSRDVSETQYF.

This clonotype has only a few counts. J is TRBJ2-7 and V is TRBV11-3, with 9 positions matching TRBD1. V was clipped by 2 bases and J by 0 bases; unmatched bases: 8. Germline V CDR1 and CDR2: SGHNT, YENEEA. The CDR3 consists of 17 residues. The CDR3 spells CASSLLVGQGFSYEQYF. DNA of the CDR3: TGTGCCAGCAGCTTACTGGTGGGACAGGGATTCTCCTACGAGCAGTACTTC.

This clonotype was counted between two and nine times. The chain carries TRBV5-1 and TRBJ2-1; a possible D gene is TRBD2 (6 bases). CDR3 length equals 16 residues. Germline assignment: CDR1 SGHRS and CDR2 YFSETQ. The V end lost 4 bases, the J end lost 9 bases, and 23 bases lay between the germline ends. In DNA, the CDR3 is TGCGCCAGCAGCCCCACAACCACGGGAGTAGGTGGTGAGCAGTTCTTC. It specifies CASSPTTTGVGGEQFF.